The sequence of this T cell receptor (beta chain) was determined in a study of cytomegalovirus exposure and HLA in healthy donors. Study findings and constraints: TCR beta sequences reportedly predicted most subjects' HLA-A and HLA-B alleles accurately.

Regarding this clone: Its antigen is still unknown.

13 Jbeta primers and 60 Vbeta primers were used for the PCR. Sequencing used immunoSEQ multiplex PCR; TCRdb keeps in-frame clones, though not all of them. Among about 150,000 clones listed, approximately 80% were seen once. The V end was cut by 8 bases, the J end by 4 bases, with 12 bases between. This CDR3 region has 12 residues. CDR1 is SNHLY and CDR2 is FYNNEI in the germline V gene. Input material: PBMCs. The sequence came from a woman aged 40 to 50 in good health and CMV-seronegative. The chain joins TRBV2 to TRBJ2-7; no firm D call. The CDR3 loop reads CASLDFRYEQYF. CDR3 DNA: TGTGCCAGCCTTGACTTTCGATACGAGCAGTACTTC.